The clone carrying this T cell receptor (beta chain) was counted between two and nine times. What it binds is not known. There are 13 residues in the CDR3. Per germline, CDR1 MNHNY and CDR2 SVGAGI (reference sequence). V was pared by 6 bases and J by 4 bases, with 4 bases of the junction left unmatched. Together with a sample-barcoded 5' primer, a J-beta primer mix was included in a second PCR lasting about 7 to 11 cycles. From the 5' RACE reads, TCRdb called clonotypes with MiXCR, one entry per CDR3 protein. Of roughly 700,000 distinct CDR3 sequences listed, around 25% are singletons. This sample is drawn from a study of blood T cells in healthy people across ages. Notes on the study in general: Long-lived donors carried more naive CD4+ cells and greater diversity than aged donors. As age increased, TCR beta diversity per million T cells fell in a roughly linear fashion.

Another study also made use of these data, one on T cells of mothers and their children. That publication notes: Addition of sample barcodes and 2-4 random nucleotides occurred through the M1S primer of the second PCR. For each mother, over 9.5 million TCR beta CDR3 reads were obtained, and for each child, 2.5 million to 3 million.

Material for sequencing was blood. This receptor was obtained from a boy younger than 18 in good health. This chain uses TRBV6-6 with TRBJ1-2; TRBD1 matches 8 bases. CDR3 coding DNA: TGTGCCAGCAGCCAGGGGGCCCCCTATGGCTACACCTTC. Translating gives CASSQGAPYGYTF.